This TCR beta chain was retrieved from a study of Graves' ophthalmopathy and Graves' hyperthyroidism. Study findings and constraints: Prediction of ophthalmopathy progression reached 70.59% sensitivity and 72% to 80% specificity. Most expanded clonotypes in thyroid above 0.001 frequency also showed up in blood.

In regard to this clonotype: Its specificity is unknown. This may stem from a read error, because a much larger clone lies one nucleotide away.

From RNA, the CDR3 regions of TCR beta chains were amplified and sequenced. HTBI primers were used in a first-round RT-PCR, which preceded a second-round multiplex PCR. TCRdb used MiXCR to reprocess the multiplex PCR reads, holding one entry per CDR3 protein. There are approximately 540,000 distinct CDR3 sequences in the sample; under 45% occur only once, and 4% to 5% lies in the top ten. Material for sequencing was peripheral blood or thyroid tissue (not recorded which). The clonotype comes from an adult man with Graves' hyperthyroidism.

In DNA, the CDR3 is TGCGCCAGCAGCCAAGACAGGGGCCAAGCTCTCTTT. It yields the protein CASSQDRGQALF. This chain uses TRBV7-9 with TRBJ1-1, with 8 bases identical to TRBD1. Germline values: CDR1 SEHNR, CDR2 FQNEAQ (reference sequence). CDR3 size: 12 residues.